The T cell receptor (beta chain) under discussion was sequenced for a study of siplizumab effects on memory and regulatory T cells. Points from the study as a whole: Among sequences traceable to unstimulated CD4+ memory cells, alloreactive ones were significantly reduced by siplizumab. Naive T cells seemed more diverse than memory cells; they also seemed major alloresponse contributors. Proliferating siplizumab-culture Treg suppressive function went unconfirmed.

The length of the CDR3 is 13 residues. Trimming removed 1 base at V and 8 bases at J, with 11 bases between. The germline gives CDR1 LGHNT, CDR2 FRNRAP. In the case of this clone: Its specificity is unknown.

TCR templates, 75,000 to 100,000 per sample, were assayed. Only in-frame clones appear in the TCRdb table, and some are missing; sequencing was by immunoSEQ multiplex PCR. The sample shows more than 90,000 clones, approximately 91% of them seen only once. The TCR comes from a human donor in good health. Input material: non-Treg CD4+ T cells sorted from blood. The V and J genes are TRBV12-5 and TRBJ1-2, with D maybe TRBD1 (5 bases). CDR3: CASGLASEGGYTF. The CDR3 DNA reads as TGTGCTAGTGGTTTGGCCTCAGAGGGGGGCTACACCTTC. Variable domain in full (rest from reference TRBV12-5 and TRBJ1-2): DARVTQTPRHKVTEMGQEVTMRCQPILGHNTVFWYRQTMMQGLELLAYFRNRAPLDDSGMPKDRFSAEMPDATLATLKIQPSEPRDSAVYFCASGLASEGGYTFGSGTRLTVV.